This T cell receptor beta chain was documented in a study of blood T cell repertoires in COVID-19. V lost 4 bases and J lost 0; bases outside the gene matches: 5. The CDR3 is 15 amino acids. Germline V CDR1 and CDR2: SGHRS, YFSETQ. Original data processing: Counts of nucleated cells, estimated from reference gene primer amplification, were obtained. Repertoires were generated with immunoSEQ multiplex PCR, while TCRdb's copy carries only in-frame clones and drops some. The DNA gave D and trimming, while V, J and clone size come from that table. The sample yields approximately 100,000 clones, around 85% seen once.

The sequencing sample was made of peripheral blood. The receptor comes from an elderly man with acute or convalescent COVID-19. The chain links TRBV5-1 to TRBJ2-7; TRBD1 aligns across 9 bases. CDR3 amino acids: CASSRGQGGSYEQYF. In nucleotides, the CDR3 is TGCGCCAGCAGCCGGGGACAGGGTGGCTCCTACGAGCAGTACTTC.